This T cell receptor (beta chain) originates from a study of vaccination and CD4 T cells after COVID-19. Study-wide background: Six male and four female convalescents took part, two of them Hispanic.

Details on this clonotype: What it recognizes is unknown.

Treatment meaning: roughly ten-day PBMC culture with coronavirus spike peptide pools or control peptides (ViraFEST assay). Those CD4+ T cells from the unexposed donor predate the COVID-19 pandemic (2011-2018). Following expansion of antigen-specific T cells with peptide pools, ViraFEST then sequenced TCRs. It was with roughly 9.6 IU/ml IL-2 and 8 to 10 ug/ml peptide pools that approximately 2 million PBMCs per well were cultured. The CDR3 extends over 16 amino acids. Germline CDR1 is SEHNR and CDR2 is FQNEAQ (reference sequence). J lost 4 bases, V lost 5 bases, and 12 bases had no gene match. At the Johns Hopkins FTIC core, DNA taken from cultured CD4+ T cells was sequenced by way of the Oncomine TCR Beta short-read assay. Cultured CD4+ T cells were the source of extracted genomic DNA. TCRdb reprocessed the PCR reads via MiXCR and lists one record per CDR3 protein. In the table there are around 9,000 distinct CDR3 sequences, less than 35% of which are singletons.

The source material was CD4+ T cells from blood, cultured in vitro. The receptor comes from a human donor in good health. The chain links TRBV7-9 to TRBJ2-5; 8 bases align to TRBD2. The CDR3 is CASSRGGHLRGETQYF. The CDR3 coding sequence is TGTGCCAGCAGCCGGGGGGGACATTTAAGGGGAGAGACCCAGTACTTC.